This T cell receptor beta chain is from a study of blood T cells in healthy people across ages. Trimming removed 1 base from V and 4 bases from J, with 13 bases in between. The CDR3 has 15 residues. The V gene's germline CDR1 is MNHEY and CDR2 SMNVEV (reference sequence). Those donating, healthy Caucasian individuals from Russia, were aged about 6 to 100. Drawing of peripheral blood yielded about 10 milliliters from each donor. In regard to this clonotype: Its specificity is unknown.

Study-wide findings and caveats: The study found more naive CD4+ cells and higher diversity in long-lived than aged donors. Estimated diversity across one million T cells was deemed an underestimate.

A sample-barcoded 5' primer and a J-beta primer mix were used in a second PCR of about 6 to 11 cycles. TCRdb recomputed calls from the 5' RACE reads with MiXCR, one row per CDR3 protein. Of 1.5 million to 1.8 million distinct CDR3 sequences in the sample, less than 45% were seen once. The chain couples TRBV27 to TRBJ2-5, with D perhaps TRBD1 (6 bases). Sequencing input: blood. This sequence was found in a woman younger than 30 in good health. The CDR3 sequence: CASSLYSGVVETQYF. The DNA of the CDR3 is TGTGCCAGCAGTTTATACTCAGGGGTTGTAGAGACCCAGTACTTC.